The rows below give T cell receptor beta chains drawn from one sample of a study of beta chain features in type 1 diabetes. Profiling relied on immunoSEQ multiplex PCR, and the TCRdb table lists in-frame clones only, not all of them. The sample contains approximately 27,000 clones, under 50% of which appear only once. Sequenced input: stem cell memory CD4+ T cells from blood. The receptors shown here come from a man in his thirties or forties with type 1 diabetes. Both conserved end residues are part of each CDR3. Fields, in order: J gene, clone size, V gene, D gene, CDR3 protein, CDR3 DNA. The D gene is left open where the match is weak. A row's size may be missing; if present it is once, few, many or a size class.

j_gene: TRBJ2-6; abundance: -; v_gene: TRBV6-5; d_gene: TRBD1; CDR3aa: CASSYNRGSGANVLTF; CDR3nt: TGTGCCAGCAGTTACAACAGGGGCTCTGGGGCCAACGTCCTGACTTTC
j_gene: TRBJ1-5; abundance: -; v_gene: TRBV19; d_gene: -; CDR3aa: CASSMLARMGNQPQHF; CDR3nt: TGTGCCAGTAGTATGTTGGCGAGGATGGGCAATCAGCCCCAGCATTTT
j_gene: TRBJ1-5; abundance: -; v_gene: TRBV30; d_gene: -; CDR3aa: CAWSVGGSNQPQHF; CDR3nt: TGTGCCTGGAGTGTTGGGGGGAGCAATCAGCCCCAGCATTTT
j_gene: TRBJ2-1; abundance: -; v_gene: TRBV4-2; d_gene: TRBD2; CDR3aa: CASSQDSGGYNEQFF; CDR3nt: TGTGCCAGCAGCCAAGATTCGGGGGGTTACAATGAGCAGTTCTTC
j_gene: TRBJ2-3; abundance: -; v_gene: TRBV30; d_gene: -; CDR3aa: CAWSDQAGDTQYF; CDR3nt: TGTGCCTGGAGTGATCAAGCGGGAGATACGCAGTATTTT
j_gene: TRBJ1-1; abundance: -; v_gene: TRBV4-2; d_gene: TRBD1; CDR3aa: CASSRDRAANTEAFF; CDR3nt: TGTGCCAGCAGCCGGGACAGGGCGGCCAACACTGAAGCTTTCTTT
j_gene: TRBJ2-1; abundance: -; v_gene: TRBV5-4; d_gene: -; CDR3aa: CASTFERTHYNEQFF; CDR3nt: TGTGCCAGCACCTTCGAGCGGACCCATTACAATGAGCAGTTCTTC
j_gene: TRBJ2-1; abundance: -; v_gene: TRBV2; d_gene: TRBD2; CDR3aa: CASSERASGVGRNEQFF; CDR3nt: TGTGCCAGCAGTGAACGGGCTAGCGGGGTCGGGCGCAATGAGCAGTTCTTC
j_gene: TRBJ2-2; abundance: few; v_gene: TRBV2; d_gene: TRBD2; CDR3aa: CASGSKTSGRSDTGELFF; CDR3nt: TGTGCCAGCGGCAGTAAGACTAGCGGGAGATCCGACACCGGGGAGCTGTTTTTT
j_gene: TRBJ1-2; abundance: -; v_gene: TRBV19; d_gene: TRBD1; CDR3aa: CASRDRGPGGYTF; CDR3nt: TGTGCCAGCAGGGACAGGGGGCCGGGTGGCTACACCTTC
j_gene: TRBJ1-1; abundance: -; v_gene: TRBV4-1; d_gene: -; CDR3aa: CASSQIILNTEAFF; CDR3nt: TGCGCCAGCAGCCAAATCATCCTGAACACTGAAGCTTTCTTT
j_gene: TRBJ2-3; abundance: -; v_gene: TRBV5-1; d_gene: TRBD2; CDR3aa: CASSQGLAGGTDTQYF; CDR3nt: TGCGCCAGCAGCCAGGGACTAGCGGGAGGCACAGATACGCAGTATTTT
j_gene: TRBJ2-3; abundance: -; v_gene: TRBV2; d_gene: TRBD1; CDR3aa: CATRTGGTDTQYF; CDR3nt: TGTGCCACCCGGACAGGGGGAACAGATACGCAGTATTTT
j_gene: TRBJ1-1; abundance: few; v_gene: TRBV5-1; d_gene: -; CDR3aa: CASSLEGFNTEAFF; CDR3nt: TGCGCCAGCAGCTTGGAGGGGTTCAACACTGAAGCTTTCTTT
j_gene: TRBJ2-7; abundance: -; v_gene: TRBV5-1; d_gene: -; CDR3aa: CASSFTGVSYEQYF; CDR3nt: TGCGCCAGCAGCTTCACGGGAGTTTCCTACGAGCAGTACTTC
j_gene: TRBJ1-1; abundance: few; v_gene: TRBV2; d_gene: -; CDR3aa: CASTDGSVTEAFF; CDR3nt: TGTGCCAGCACCGACGGGTCGGTGACTGAAGCTTTCTTT
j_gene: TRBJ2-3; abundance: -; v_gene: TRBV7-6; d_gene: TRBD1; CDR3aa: CASSAQDRGVRDTQYF; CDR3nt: TGTGCCAGCAGCGCCCAAGACAGGGGAGTCAGAGATACGCAGTATTTT
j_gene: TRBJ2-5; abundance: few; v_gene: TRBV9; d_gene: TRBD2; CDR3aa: CASSAGLAMETQYF; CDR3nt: TGTGCCAGCAGCGCGGGACTAGCGATGGAGACCCAGTACTTC
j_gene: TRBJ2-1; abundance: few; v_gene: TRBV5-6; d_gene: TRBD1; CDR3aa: CASSSPGQGNEQFF; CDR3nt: TGTGCCAGCAGCTCACCGGGACAGGGCAATGAGCAGTTCTTC
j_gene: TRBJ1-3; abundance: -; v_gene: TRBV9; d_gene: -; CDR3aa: CASSGPAGNTIYF; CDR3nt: TGTGCCAGCAGCGGGCCTGCTGGAAACACCATATATTTT
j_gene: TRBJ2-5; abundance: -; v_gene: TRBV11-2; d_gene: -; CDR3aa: CASSIYRSDQETQYF; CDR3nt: TGTGCCAGCAGCATTTACAGGAGTGACCAAGAGACCCAGTACTTC
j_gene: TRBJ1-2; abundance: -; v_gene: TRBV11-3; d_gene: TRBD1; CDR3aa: CASSSTAGTGGGYTF; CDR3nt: TGTGCCAGCAGCTCGACAGCCGGGACAGGGGGTGGCTACACCTTC
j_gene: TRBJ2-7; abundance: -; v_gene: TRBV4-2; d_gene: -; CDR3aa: CASSRQGSYEQYF; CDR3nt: TGTGCCAGCAGCCGGCAGGGTTCCTACGAGCAGTACTTC
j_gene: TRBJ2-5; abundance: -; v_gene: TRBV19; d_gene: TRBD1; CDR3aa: CASSIGTGQETQYF; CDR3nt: TGTGCCAGTAGTATAGGGACAGGACAAGAGACCCAGTACTTC
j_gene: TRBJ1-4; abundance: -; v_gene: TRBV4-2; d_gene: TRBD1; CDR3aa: CASSQEGTGVEKLFF; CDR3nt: TGTGCCAGCAGCCAAGAGGGGACAGGGGTTGAAAAACTGTTTTTT
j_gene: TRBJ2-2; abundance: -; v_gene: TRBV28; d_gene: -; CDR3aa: CASSFSPGRIGELFF; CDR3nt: TGTGCCAGCAGTTTTTCACCTGGGCGAATCGGGGAGCTGTTTTTT